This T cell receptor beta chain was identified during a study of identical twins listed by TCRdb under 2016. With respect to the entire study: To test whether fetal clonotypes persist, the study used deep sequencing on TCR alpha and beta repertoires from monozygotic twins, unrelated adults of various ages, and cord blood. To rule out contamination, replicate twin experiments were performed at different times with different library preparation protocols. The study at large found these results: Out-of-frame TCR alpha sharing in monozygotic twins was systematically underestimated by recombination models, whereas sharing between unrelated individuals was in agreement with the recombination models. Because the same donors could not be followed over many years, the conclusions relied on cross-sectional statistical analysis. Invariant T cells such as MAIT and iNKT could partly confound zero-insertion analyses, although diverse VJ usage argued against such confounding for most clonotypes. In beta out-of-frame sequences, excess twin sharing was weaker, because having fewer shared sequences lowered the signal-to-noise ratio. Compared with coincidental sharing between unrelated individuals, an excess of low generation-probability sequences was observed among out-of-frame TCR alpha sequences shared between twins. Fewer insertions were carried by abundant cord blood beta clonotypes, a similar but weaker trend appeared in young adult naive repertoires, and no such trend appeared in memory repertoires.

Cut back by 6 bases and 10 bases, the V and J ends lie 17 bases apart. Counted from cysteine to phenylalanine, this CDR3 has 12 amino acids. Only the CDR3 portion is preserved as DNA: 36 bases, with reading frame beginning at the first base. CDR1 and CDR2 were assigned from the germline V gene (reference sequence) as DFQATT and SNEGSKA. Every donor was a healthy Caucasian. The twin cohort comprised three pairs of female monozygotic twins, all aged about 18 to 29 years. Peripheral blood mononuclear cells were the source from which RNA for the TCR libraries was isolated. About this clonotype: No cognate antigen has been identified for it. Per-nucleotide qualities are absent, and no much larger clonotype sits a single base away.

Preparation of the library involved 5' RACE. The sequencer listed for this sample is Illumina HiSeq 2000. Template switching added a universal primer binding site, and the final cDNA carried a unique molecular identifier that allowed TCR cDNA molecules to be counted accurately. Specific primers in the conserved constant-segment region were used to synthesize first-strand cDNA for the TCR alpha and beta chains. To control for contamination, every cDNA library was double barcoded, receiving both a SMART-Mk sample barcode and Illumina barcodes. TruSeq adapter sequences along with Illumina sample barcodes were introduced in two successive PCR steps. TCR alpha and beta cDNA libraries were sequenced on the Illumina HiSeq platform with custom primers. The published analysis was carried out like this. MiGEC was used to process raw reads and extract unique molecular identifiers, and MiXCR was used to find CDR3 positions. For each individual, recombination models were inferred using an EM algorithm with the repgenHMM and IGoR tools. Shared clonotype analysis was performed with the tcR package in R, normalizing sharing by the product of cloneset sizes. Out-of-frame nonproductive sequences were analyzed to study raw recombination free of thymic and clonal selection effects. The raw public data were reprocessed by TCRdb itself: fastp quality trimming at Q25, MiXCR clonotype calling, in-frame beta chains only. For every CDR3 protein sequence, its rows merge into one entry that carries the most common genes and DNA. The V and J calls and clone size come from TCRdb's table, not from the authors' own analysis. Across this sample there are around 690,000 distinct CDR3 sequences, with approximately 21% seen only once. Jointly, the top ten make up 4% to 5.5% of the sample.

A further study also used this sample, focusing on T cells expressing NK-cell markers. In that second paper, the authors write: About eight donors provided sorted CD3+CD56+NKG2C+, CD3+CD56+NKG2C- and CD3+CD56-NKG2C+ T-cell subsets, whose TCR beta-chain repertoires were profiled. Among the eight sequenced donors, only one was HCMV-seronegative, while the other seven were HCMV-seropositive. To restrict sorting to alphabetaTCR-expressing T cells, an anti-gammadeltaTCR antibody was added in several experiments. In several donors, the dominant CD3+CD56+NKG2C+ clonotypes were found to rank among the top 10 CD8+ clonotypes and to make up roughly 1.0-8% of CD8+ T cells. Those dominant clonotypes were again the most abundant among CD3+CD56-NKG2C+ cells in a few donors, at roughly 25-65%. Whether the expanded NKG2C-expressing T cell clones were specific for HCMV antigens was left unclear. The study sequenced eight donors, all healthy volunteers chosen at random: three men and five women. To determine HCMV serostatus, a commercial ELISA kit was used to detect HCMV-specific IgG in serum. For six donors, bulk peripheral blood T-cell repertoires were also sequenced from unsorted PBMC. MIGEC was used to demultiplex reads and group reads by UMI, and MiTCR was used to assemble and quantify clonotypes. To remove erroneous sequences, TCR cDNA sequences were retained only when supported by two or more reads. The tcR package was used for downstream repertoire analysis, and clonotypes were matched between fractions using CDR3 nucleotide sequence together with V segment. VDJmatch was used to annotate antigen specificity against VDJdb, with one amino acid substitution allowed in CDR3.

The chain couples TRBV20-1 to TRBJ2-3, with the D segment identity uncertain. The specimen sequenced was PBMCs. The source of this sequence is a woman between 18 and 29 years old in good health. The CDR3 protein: CSAPRSSPPQYF. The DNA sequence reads TGCAGTGCCCCGAGGTCGTCACCTCCGCAGTATTTT.